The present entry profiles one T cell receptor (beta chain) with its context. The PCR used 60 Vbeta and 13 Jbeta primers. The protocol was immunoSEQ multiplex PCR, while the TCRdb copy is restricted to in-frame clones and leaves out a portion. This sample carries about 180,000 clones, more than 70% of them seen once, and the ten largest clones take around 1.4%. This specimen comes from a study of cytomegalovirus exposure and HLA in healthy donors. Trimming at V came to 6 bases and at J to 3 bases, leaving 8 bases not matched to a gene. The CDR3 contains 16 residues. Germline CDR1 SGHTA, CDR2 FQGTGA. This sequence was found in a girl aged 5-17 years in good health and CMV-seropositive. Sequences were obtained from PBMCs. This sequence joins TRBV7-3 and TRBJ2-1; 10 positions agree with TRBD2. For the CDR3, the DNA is TGTGCCAGCAGTATTGTAGCGGGAGGTAACTACAATGAGCAGTTCTTC. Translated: CASSIVAGGNYNEQFF.